The present T cell receptor beta chain was sequenced within a study of beta chain features in type 1 diabetes. This clone was seen a few times. The CDR3 spans 11 residues. Germline loops: CDR1 SNHLY, CDR2 FYNNEI. Trimming removed 6 bases at V and 5 bases at J, with 6 bases between. Expressed TCRB transcripts were sequenced, since all the RNA that had been isolated was reverse transcribed. Method: immunoSEQ multiplex PCR; TCRdb's copy keeps in-frame clones and lacks some. The sample shows roughly 450,000 clones, over 10% of them seen only once. The sequenced sample was naive CD4+ T cells from blood. This sequence originates from a woman younger than 35 in good health. This chain links TRBV2 with TRBJ2-3, with D unresolved. CDR3 in amino acids: CASSVLDTQYF. Here the CDR3 DNA reads TGTGCCAGCAGCGTCTTAGATACGCAGTATTTT. The full variable domain, its missing parts supplied by reference TRBV2 and TRBJ2-3, is EPEVTQTPSHQVTQMGQEVILRCVPISNHLYFYWYRQILGQKVEFLVSFYNNEISEKSEIFDDQFSVERPDGSNFTLKIRSTKLEDSAMYFCASSVLDTQYFGPGTRLTVL.